This TCR beta chain is drawn from a study of T cells of healthy individuals. This clonotype has a count of ten or more. TCRdb reanalysed the 5' RACE reads using MiXCR and keeps one entry per CDR3 protein. The sample lists 100,000 or so distinct CDR3 sequences, 15% to 20% occurring once. The sequence was obtained from a human donor in good health.

This CDR3 is CSAPSGPNSYNEQFF. The CDR3 region has the DNA TGCAGTGCACCGTCCGGCCCCAACTCCTACAATGAGCAGTTCTTC. The genes are TRBV20-1 and TRBJ2-1; D not resolved. V lost 6 bases and J lost 0, with 15 bases in between. The CDR3 has 15 amino acids. Germline assignment: CDR1 DFQATT and CDR2 SNEGSKA (reference sequence).